Listed here are 21 T cell receptor beta chains from one sample, sequenced in a study of regulatory T cells in long-lasting Graves disease. Library construction for TCR beta used iRepertoire HTBI primers and Arm-PCR of CDR3 regions. TCRdb ran MiXCR on the multiplex PCR reads and lists one entry per CDR3 protein. Of about 460,000 distinct CDR3 sequences in the sample, around 15% were seen once. Described time point: newly diagnosed GD, antithyroid drugs for less than 3 months. Following extraction of RNA from PBMCs, that RNA was used to make the TCR library. This same sample was also part of a study on T cells in Graves' hyperthyroidism and ophthalmopathy.

The specimen comprised peripheral blood mononuclear cells (PBMCs), sampled at new diagnosis, from a patient treated with antithyroid drugs. These receptors were taken from a woman aged 50 to 60 with Graves disease.

This clonotype was seen ten or more times. The chain carries TRBV5-4 and TRBJ2-7; tentative D call: TRBD2 (5 bases). The germline CDR1 and CDR2 sequences are SGHNT and YYREEE (reference sequence). CDR3 length: 12 amino acids. Trimming pared 5 bases from V and 4 bases from J, leaving 10 bases between. CDR3 DNA: TGTGCCAGCAGTTTCCGGGATTACGAGCAGTACTTC. Its protein is CASSFRDYEQYF.

This clonotype showed up many times. The CDR3 region is CSAPMPILAGGGYNEQFF. The CDR3 DNA follows: TGCAGTGCCCCTATGCCGATACTAGCGGGAGGTGGCTACAATGAGCAGTTCTTC. The chain combines TRBV20-1 with TRBJ2-1; 12 positions agree with TRBD2. CDR3 length: 18 amino acids. Trimming removed 6 bases from V and 3 bases from J; junction bases left unmatched: 15. Per the germline V gene, CDR1 is DFQATT and CDR2 is SNEGSKA (reference sequence).

This clonotype was recorded at least ten times. V gene TRBV6-5 combines with J gene TRBJ1-1, with unresolved D. The CDR3 is 13 residues long. Trimming removed 3 bases at V and 2 bases at J, with 7 bases between. Germline V gene lookup returns CDR1 MNHEY and CDR2 SVGAGI. The CDR3 nucleotides read TGTGCCAGCAGTTATGGGATAAACACTGAAGCTTTCTTT. Encoded protein: CASSYGINTEAFF.

This clonotype appeared many times. The chain employs TRBV9 and TRBJ1-2, with a possible D match to TRBD1 (5 bases). The CDR3 sequence is 18 residues long. V was clipped by 4 bases and J by 4 bases, with 26 bases between them. Germline V gives CDR1 SGDLS, CDR2 YYNGEE. This CDR3 is CASSLSARDGTHPYGYTF. CDR3 DNA sequence: TGTGCCAGCAGCCTCAGTGCCAGGGACGGAACTCACCCCTATGGCTACACCTTC.

The sample holds many counts of this clonotype. This sequence joins TRBV28 and TRBJ2-7; D is possibly TRBD2 (5 bases). Germline-derived CDR1 and CDR2 are MDHEN and SYDVKM. The CDR3 covers 12 residues. Trimming cost V 3 bases and J 4 bases, with 7 bases left between them. CDR3 amino acids: CASSLDLYEQYF. Here the CDR3 DNA reads TGTGCCAGCAGTTTGGACTTATACGAGCAGTACTTC.

This clonotype appeared many times. The chain employs TRBV28 and TRBJ2-1; the match to TRBD1 covers 8 bases. With V trimmed by 7 bases and J by 6 bases, 14 bases remained unmatched. Germline values: CDR1 MDHEN, CDR2 SYDVKM. CDR3 length: 16 residues. The chain's CDR3 is CASMLDGTGRGNEQFF. CDR3 bases: TGTGCCAGCATGCTCGATGGGACAGGACGGGGCAATGAGCAGTTCTTC.

V gene TRBV6-2 or TRBV6-3 combines with J gene TRBJ2-7; D is possibly TRBD1 (5 bases). CDR3 length: 14 residues. Trimming pared 7 bases from V and 2 bases from J, leaving 15 bases between. Germline V gene lookup returns CDR1 MNHEY and CDR2 SVGEGT. The CDR3 region is CASILGPGPYEQYF. CDR3 sequence (DNA): TGTGCCAGCATCCTCGGGCCAGGGCCCTACGAGCAGTACTTC.

The chain combines TRBV5-4 with TRBJ2-5; 7 nucleotides agree with TRBD2. Germline values: CDR1 SGHNT, CDR2 YYREEE (reference sequence). The ends lost 4 bases at V and 4 bases at J; junction bases unmatched: 7. This CDR3 has 14 residues. The CDR3 protein is CASSTTSTAETQYF. The CDR3 DNA reads as TGTGCCAGCAGCACGACTAGCACCGCAGAGACCCAGTACTTC.

The rearrangement joins TRBV10-3 to TRBJ2-3; TRBD2 aligns across 13 bases. The V and J ends lost 4 bases and 4 bases, in that order; junction bases with no gene match: 11. The CDR3 is made up of 18 amino acids. Germline V gene lookup returns CDR1 ENHRY and CDR2 SYGVKD. The CDR3 sequence: CAISASGTSGIAADTQYF. The CDR3 DNA is TGTGCCATCAGTGCCTCCGGGACTAGCGGGATAGCGGCAGATACGCAGTATTTT.

This clonotype was seen a handful of times. CDR3: CASSMTAMNTEAFF. In nucleotides, the CDR3 is TGTGCCAGTAGTATGACAGCTATGAACACTGAAGCTTTCTTT. V usage is TRBV19 and J usage is TRBJ1-1; D perhaps matches TRBD1 (5 bases). Germline V gene data show CDR1 as LNHDA and CDR2 as SQIVND (reference sequence). The CDR3 runs 14 residues. V lost 3 bases and J lost 0, with 8 bases in between.

This clonotype was seen many times. V usage is TRBV5-1 and J usage is TRBJ1-1; 8 positions agree with TRBD1. This CDR3 spans 14 amino acids. Germline V gene data show CDR1 as SGHRS and CDR2 as YFSETQ. After removal of 4 bases from V and 1 base from J, the junction contained 3 bases not matched to a gene. CDR3 in amino acids: CASSPQGENTEAFF. The CDR3 DNA reads TGCGCCAGCAGCCCACAGGGGGAGAACACTGAAGCTTTCTTT.

This clonotype was counted a few times. This chain connects TRBV20-1 to TRBJ1-5; possibly TRBD1 for D (5 bases). Germline V CDR1 and CDR2: DFQATT, SNEGSKA (reference sequence). V lost 3 bases and J 1 base, leaving 10 bases between the germline ends. The CDR3 has 14 residues. CDR3 nucleotide sequence: TGCAGTGCTAGGGAGGGGCTGAGCAATCAGCCCCAGCATTTT. Translation gives CSAREGLSNQPQHF.

Many counts were recorded for this clonotype. The chain links TRBV5-6 to TRBJ2-1; TRBD1 aligns across 7 bases. The CDR3 is made up of 16 amino acids. Germline V gene sequence: CDR1 SGHDT, CDR2 YYEEEE. V shed 6 bases and J 4 bases; nucleotides not matched to a gene: 13. The CDR3 reads CASMPLGTATYNEQFF. DNA of the CDR3: TGTGCCAGCATGCCTCTTGGGACAGCCACTTACAATGAGCAGTTCTTC.

This clonotype was counted ten times or more. The chain links TRBV5-5 to TRBJ1-1; a weak D match, TRBD1 (6 bases). Trimming cost V 3 bases and J 9 bases, with 24 bases left between them. This CDR3 spans 16 amino acids. Germline values: CDR1 SGHKS, CDR2 YYEKEE (reference sequence). CDR3 protein: CASSSGHSEPVVKAFF. The CDR3 coding sequence is TGTGCCAGCAGCTCGGGACATTCGGAACCTGTCGTAAAAGCTTTCTTT.

The chain joins TRBV12-3 or TRBV12-4 to TRBJ2-6, with D possibly being TRBD1 (6 bases). The CDR3 loop spans 15 amino acids. Trimming cost V 5 bases and J 2 bases, with 10 bases left between them. CDR3 region: CASSERGTGANVLTF. The DNA of the CDR3 is TGTGCCAGCAGTGAGAGGGGGACTGGGGCCAACGTCCTGACTTTC.

This clonotype came up many times. V usage is TRBV7-9 and J usage is TRBJ2-7; D perhaps matches TRBD1 (5 bases). Between the trimmed V and J ends, which lost 3 bases and 1 base, there was a span of 13 bases. This CDR3 spans 15 amino acids. Germline loops: CDR1 SEHNR, CDR2 FQNEAQ (reference sequence). The CDR3 sequence is CASSLVRRDSYEQYF. In nucleotides, the CDR3 is TGTGCCAGCAGCTTGGTCCGCAGGGATTCCTACGAGCAGTACTTC.

This clonotype has only a few counts. The V and J genes are TRBV5-1 and TRBJ1-4; TRBD1 matches at 7 bases. After removal of 1 base from V and 7 bases from J, the junction contained 13 bases not matched to a gene. This CDR3 contains 17 residues. Germline-derived CDR1 and CDR2 are SGHRS and YFSETQ. CDR3 coding DNA: TGCGCCAGCAGCTTGTCCCAGAAACAGGGGAGTGGTGAAAAACTGTTTTTT. Translated: CASSLSQKQGSGEKLFF.

The chain links TRBV3-1 to TRBJ2-1; D perhaps matches TRBD2 (5 bases). In germline, CDR1 is LGHDT, CDR2 YNNKEL (reference sequence). Trimming removed 4 bases at V and 10 bases at J, with 11 bases between. This CDR3 is built from 12 residues. CDR3 bases: TGTGCCAGCAGCCCGGACTCCCCGGAGCAGTTCTTC. It codes for CASSPDSPEQFF.

This clonotype came up many times. The rearrangement links TRBV20-1 to TRBJ1-4; the D is unclear. Germline lookup yields CDR1 DFQATT and CDR2 SNEGSKA (reference sequence). V was cut by 1 base and J by 4 bases, with 7 bases left in between. The CDR3 has 13 residues. CDR3 sequence: CSARVPVNEKLFF. Written as DNA, the CDR3 is TGCAGTGCTAGAGTCCCCGTTAATGAAAAACTGTTTTTT.

A single count supports this clonotype. The chain uses TRBV4-1 and TRBJ1-5; D uncertain. The germline V gene has CDR1 MGHRA and CDR2 YSYEKL. The CDR3 consists of 14 residues. V dropped 3 bases and J dropped 1 base, with 7 bases sitting between them. The CDR3 DNA sequence: TGCGCCAGCAGCCAGGAGCTGAGCAATCAGCCCCAGCATTTT. It specifies CASSQELSNQPQHF.

This chain joins TRBV5-1 and TRBJ2-2, with 12 positions matching TRBD2. Germline assignment: CDR1 SGHRS and CDR2 YFSETQ. Trimming removed 4 bases from V and 5 bases from J; junction bases left unmatched: 3. This CDR3 has 15 amino acids. In DNA form, the CDR3 reads TGCGCCAGCAGCCACGGGACTAGCGGGACCGGGGAGCTGTTTTTT. This encodes CASSHGTSGTGELFF.